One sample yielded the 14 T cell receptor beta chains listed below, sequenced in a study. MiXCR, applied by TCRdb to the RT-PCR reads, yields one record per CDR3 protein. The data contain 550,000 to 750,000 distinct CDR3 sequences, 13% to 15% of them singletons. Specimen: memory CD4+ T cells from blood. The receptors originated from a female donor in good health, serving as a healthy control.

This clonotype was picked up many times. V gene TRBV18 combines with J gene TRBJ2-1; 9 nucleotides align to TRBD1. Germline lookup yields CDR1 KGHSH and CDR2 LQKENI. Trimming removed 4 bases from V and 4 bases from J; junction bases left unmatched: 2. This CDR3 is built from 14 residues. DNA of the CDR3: TGTGCCAGCTCACGGGGACAGGGTTACAATGAGCAGTTCTTC. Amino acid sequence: CASSRGQGYNEQFF.

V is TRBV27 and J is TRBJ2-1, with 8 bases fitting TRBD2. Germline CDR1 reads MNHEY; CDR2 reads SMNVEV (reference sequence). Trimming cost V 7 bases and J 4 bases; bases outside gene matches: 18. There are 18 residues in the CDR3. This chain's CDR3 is CASTISHKAGARYNEQFF. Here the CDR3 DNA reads TGTGCCAGCACCATCTCCCATAAAGCGGGAGCCCGGTACAATGAGCAGTTCTTC.

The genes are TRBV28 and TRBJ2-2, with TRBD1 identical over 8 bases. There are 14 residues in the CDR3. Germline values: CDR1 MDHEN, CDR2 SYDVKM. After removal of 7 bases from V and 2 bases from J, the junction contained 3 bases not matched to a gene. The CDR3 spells CASTGQVNTGELFF. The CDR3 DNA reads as TGTGCCAGCACGGGACAGGTTAACACCGGGGAGCTGTTTTTT. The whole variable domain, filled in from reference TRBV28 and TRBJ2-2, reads DVKVTQSSRYLVKRTGEKVFLECVQDMDHENMFWYRQDPGLGLRLIYFSYDVKMKEKGDIPEGYSVSREKKERFSLILESASTNQTSMYLCASTGQVNTGELFFGEGSRLTVL.

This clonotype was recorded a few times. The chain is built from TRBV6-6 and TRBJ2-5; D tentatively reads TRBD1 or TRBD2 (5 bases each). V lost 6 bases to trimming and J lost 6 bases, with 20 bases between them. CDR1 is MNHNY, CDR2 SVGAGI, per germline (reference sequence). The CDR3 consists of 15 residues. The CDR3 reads CASRGVGQGAQTQYF. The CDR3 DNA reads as TGTGCCAGCAGGGGGGTTGGCCAGGGAGCGCAGACCCAGTACTTC.

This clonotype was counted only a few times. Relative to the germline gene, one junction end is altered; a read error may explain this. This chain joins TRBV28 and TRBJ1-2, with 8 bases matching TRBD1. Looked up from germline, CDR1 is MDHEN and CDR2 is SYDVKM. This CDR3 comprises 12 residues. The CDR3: CASSLDEDRVSF. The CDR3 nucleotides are TGTGCCAGCAGTTTAGACGAGGACAGGGTGTCCTTC.

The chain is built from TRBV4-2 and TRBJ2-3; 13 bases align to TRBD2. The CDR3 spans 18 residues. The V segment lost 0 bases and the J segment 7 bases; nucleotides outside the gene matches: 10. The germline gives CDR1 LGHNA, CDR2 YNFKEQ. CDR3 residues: CASSQDRGLAGTHYTQYF. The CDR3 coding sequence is TGTGCCAGCAGCCAAGATCGGGGACTAGCGGGGACCCACTATACGCAGTATTTT.

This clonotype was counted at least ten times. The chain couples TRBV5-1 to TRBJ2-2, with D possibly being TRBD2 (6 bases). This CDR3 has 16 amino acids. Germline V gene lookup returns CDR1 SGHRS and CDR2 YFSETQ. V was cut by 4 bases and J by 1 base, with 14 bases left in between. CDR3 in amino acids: CASSPRASENTGELFF. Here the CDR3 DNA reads TGCGCCAGCAGCCCCCGAGCTAGCGAGAACACCGGGGAGCTGTTTTTT.

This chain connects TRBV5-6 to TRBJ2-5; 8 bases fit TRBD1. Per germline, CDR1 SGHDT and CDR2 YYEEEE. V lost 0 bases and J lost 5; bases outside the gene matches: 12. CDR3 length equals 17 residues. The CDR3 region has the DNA TGTGCCAGCAGCTTGGGTATGAGGACAGGGACTTTGGAGACCCAGTACTTC. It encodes CASSLGMRTGTLETQYF.

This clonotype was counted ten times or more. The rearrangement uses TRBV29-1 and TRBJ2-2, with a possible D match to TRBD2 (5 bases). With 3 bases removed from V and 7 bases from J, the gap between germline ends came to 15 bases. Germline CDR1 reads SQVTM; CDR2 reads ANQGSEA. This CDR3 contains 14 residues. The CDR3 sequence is CSVESRTEGGELFF. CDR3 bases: TGCAGCGTTGAGAGCCGCACTGAGGGCGGGGAGCTGTTTTTT.

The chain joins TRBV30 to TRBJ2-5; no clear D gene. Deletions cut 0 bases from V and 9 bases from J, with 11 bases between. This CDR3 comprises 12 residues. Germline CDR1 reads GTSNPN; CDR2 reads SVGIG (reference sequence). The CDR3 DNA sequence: TGTGCCTGGAGTGTACCGAGGATGGCCCAGTACTTC. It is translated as CAWSVPRMAQYF.

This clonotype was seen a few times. The CDR3 loop reads CASSLGQDPIGEQYF. In DNA form, the CDR3 reads TGTGCCAGCAGCCTCGGACAGGACCCCATCGGGGAGCAGTACTTC. This chain connects TRBV9 to TRBJ2-7; the match to TRBD1 covers 7 bases. The germline V gene has CDR1 SGDLS and CDR2 YYNGEE. This CDR3 is 15 amino acids long. Trimming took 4 bases from V and 7 from J; bases not matched to a gene: 14.

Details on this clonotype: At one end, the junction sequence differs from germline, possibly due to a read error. In DNA, the CDR3 is TGTGCCAGCACCTTAGGGACAGGGAACGCCGGGGAGCTGTTTTTT. Its translation: CASTLGTGNAGELFF. V and J are TRBV12-3 or TRBV12-4 and TRBJ2-2, with 9 bases aligning to TRBD1. The CDR3 contains 15 residues.

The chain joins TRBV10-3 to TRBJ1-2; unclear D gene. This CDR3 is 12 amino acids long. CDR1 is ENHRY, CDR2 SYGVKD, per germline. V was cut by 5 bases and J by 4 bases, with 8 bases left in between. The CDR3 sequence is CAISRDTYGYTF. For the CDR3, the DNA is TGTGCCATCAGTCGGGATACCTATGGCTACACCTTC.

Written as DNA, the CDR3 is TGTGCCTGGAGTGTGAAGGCAGGTACTGAAGCTTTCTTT. Translated: CAWSVKAGTEAFF. The chain employs TRBV30 and TRBJ1-1; no clear D gene. Germline CDR1 and CDR2: GTSNPN and SVGIG (reference sequence). The CDR3 loop spans 13 amino acids. V shed 0 bases and J shed 5 bases, with 10 bases lying between them.